This T cell receptor (beta chain) stems from a study of T cells in localized non-small cell lung cancer. Findings and limits, study-wide: Of the tissues analyzed, uninvolved adjacent lung showed maximal T cell clonality, greater than tumor. Detection in adjacent lung was observed for a median around 55 of the top 100 tumor clones.

This clone has only one observation. Its antigen remains unidentified. CDR1 is SNHLY, CDR2 FYNNEI, per germline. This CDR3 comprises 12 residues. V was trimmed by 9 bases and J by 2 bases, leaving 10 bases between them. TCRdb's table, derived via immunoSEQ multiplex PCR, lists solely in-frame clones and lacks some. This table has 50,000 to 60,000 clones, approximately 86% appearing once. The sequences come from PBMCs, collected before any cancer treatment. The rearrangement uses TRBV2 and TRBJ1-2; TRBD1 is a possible D gene (5 bases). This sequence was found in a female donor with stage II lung adenocarcinoma. Here the CDR3 reads CARRDRNYGYTF. In DNA form, the CDR3 reads TGTGCCAGAAGGGACCGCAACTATGGCTACACCTTC.